This T cell receptor (beta chain) was sequenced for a study of shared clonotypes between healthy human individuals. Notes on this clone: Its antigen is still unknown.

Profiled with immunoSEQ multiplex PCR; TCRdb holds only in-frame clones, not every one. Of millions of clones in the sample, roughly 91% were seen once. V gave up 4 bases and J gave up 4 bases; unmatched junction bases: 15. This CDR3 spans 18 amino acids. Germline V lookup: CDR1 SGHTS, CDR2 YDEGEE. It was CD45RO-negative cells, positively selected for CCR7, that made up naive CD8 cells, with terminally differentiated effector memory CD45RA+ cells excluded. None of the donors, who were healthy HIV-negative adults, had recently had acute infections or vaccinations. Study-level findings and limits: It was the non-shared clonotypes that had lower generation probabilities than clonotypes shared by all four donors. Depth was large, yet rarefaction showed that sorted-subset sequencing was incomplete. Estimated clonotype richness was generally higher in naive than memory subsets.

V and J are TRBV5-8 and TRBJ1-1, with TRBD1 identical over 11 bases. Sample: naive CD8+ T cells from PBMCs. The source of this sequence is a young man in good health. Some clones in this sample may be carry-over from other donors' samples. The CDR3 region is CASSTGTGGSYMGTEAFF. DNA for the CDR3: TGTGCCAGCAGCACCGGGACAGGGGGGTCCTACATGGGCACTGAAGCTTTCTTT.